These 30 T cell receptor beta chains were sequenced from one sample in a study of Ad26.COV2.S vaccination and SARS-CoV-2 variants. Using immunoSEQ multiplex PCR, the repertoire was profiled, and TCRdb retains in-frame clones only, with some absent. The sample lists about 480,000 clones; 87% were seen once. Treatment in this sample: 15 to 20 received Ad26.COV2.S at low or high dose, single or two shots; about 5 received placebo; per-sample allocation not given. The investigators took samples on day 63 after the first vaccine or placebo injection. Source: peripheral blood, taken in a trial of Ad26.COV2.S vaccine versus placebo. All receptors derive from a person aged 18-65 years who received the Ad26.COV2.S COVID-19 vaccine or a placebo.

The chain carries TRBV7-2 and TRBJ1-6; tentatively, D is TRBD1 (6 bases). The CDR3 is 12 amino acids. V was clipped by 1 base and J by 13 bases, with 8 bases between them. Looked up from germline, CDR1 is SGHTA and CDR2 is FQGNSA. The DNA of the CDR3 is TGTGCCAGCAGCTTAGGGGGGCGCCCCCTCCACTTT. Its translation is CASSLGGRPLHF.

The genes are TRBV5-4 and TRBJ2-7; 8 nucleotides align to TRBD1. The V gene's germline CDR1 is SGHNT and CDR2 YYREEE (reference sequence). The V segment lost 3 bases and the J segment 6 bases; nucleotides outside the gene matches: 8. The CDR3 covers 14 residues. CDR3 amino acids: CASSSRGPPSEQYF. DNA for the CDR3: TGTGCCAGCAGCTCCAGGGGGCCACCCTCCGAGCAGTACTTC.

The chain uses TRBV28 and TRBJ2-6; maybe TRBD1 (6 bases). Trimming removed 8 bases from V and 2 bases from J, with 13 bases in between. Germline V lookup: CDR1 MDHEN, CDR2 SYDVKM. This CDR3 contains 15 residues. CDR3 bases: TGTGCCAGCGGGGAAGGGGGTGCTGGGGCCAACGTCCTGACTTTC. Amino acid sequence: CASGEGGAGANVLTF.

V gene TRBV7-9 combines with J gene TRBJ1-2; TRBD1 aligns across 10 bases. Germline V CDR1 and CDR2: SEHNR, FQNEAQ (reference sequence). The length of the CDR3 is 16 residues. The junction had 5 bases not matched to a gene; V was cut back by 1 base and J by 3 bases. The CDR3 is CASSLVGDRGDYGYTF. CDR3 nucleotide sequence: TGTGCCAGCAGCTTAGTGGGGGACAGGGGTGACTATGGCTACACCTTC.

This chain uses TRBV5-8 with TRBJ1-1, with 9 nucleotides matching TRBD1. This CDR3 is 14 amino acids long. J was trimmed by 4 bases and V by 4 bases; bases with no gene match: 5. Germline V CDR1 and CDR2: SGHTS, YDEGEE. The chain's CDR3 is CASSVDRGATEAFF. DNA of the CDR3: TGTGCCAGCAGCGTGGACAGGGGTGCCACTGAAGCTTTCTTT.

Only one count was recorded for this clone. The rearrangement uses TRBV6-1 and TRBJ1-1; D unresolved. This CDR3 spans 13 amino acids. V lost 0 bases, J lost 1 base, and 3 bases lay in between. CDR1 is MNHNS and CDR2 is SASEGT in the germline V gene. CDR3 region: CASSEARNTEAFF. The CDR3 DNA follows: TGTGCCAGCAGTGAAGCGCGGAACACTGAAGCTTTCTTT.

This chain uses TRBV7-2 with TRBJ2-4, with TRBD1 matching 9 bases. V trimming: 4 bases; J trimming: 7 bases; junction bases outside the gene matches: 8. CDR1 and CDR2 from the germline V gene are SGHTA and FQGNSA. The CDR3 sequence is 15 residues long. The CDR3 DNA is TGTGCCAGCAGCTCCCGACGGGACAGGGTGAACATTCAGTACTTC. It translates to CASSSRRDRVNIQYF.

This chain uses TRBV2 with TRBJ1-1; perhaps TRBD1 as D (6 bases). The CDR3 length is 11 residues. Germline-derived CDR1 and CDR2 are SNHLY and FYNNEI. V was shortened by 2 bases and J by 8 bases, with 6 bases between the two germline ends. The DNA for the CDR3 is TGTGCCAGCAGTGAAACAGGGGAAGCTTTCTTT. This gives the protein CASSETGEAFF.

The chain employs TRBV28 and TRBJ2-1; the D is unclear. The CDR3 is 13 residues long. The V and J ends lost 2 bases and 8 bases respectively, with 10 bases between them. In germline, CDR1 is MDHEN, CDR2 SYDVKM. The CDR3 DNA sequence: TGTGCCAGCAGTTTACCTTCTAGGGATGAGCAGTTCTTC. Translating it yields CASSLPSRDEQFF.

The chain recombines TRBV3-1 (or the pseudogene TRBV3-2) with TRBJ1-2; no clear D gene. CDR1 LGHDT and CDR2 YNNKEL come from the germline V gene (reference sequence). There are 15 residues in the CDR3. Trimming left V 1 base short and J 4 bases short, with 13 bases between. CDR3 sequence: CASSQAPRTPYGYTF. DNA of the CDR3: TGTGCCAGCAGCCAAGCCCCTAGGACTCCCTATGGCTACACCTTC.

V gene TRBV29-1 combines with J gene TRBJ2-1, with 10 nucleotides matching TRBD2. The trim removed 4 bases at V and 7 bases at J, leaving 7 bases unmatched. Per the germline V gene, CDR1 is SQVTM and CDR2 is ANQGSEA. CDR3 length: 14 amino acids. CDR3 bases: TGCAGCGTTGGTCTAGCGGGAGTAAGTAATGAGCAGTTCTTC. It translates to CSVGLAGVSNEQFF.

CDR3: CASSQVPGQGHQPQHF. CDR3 DNA sequence: TGCGCCAGCAGCCAGGTACCGGGACAGGGACATCAGCCCCAGCATTTT. The rearrangement joins TRBV4-1 to TRBJ1-5; 9 bases are shared with TRBD1. Per the germline V gene, CDR1 is MGHRA and CDR2 is YSYEKL. V was clipped by 3 bases and J by 5 bases; unmatched bases: 8. This CDR3 contains 16 residues.

A note on this clone: Other DNA sequences of this sample code for an identical CDR3. The chain couples TRBV5-1 to TRBJ2-3; D gene uncertain. The CDR3 covers 14 residues. The germline V and J ends were trimmed by 0 bases and 2 bases, with 7 bases remaining between them. Germline V gene lookup returns CDR1 SGHRS and CDR2 YFSETQ. The CDR3 is CASSLGSPTDTQYF. The CDR3 DNA sequence: TGCGCCAGCAGCTTGGGAAGCCCCACAGATACGCAGTATTTT.

The chain uses TRBV9 and TRBJ2-1; a possible D gene is TRBD1 (7 bases). CDR1 and CDR2 from the germline V gene are SGDLS and YYNGEE. CDR3 length equals 15 residues. The V and J ends lost 4 bases and 7 bases respectively, with 18 bases between them. The CDR3 region is CASSPQGGRGNEQFF. The CDR3 region has the DNA TGTGCCAGCAGCCCCCAGGGGGGCCGGGGAAATGAGCAGTTCTTC. The complete variable domain, with remaining parts taken from reference TRBV9 and TRBJ2-1, reads DSGVTQTPKHLITATGQRVTLRCSPRSGDLSVYWYQQSLDQGLQFLIQYYNGEERAKGNILERFSAQQFPDLHSELNLSSLELGDSALYFCASSPQGGRGNEQFFGPGTRLTVL.

The chain uses TRBV5-1 and TRBJ1-6, with D unclear. This CDR3 is 17 amino acids long. V was trimmed by 0 bases and J by 3 bases, leaving 13 bases between them. In germline, CDR1 is SGHRS, CDR2 YFSETQ. DNA for the CDR3: TGCGCCAGCAGCTTGGAACCGGGAGCCGTCTATAATTCACCCCTCCACTTT. Protein product: CASSLEPGAVYNSPLHF.

V usage is TRBV7-2 and J usage is TRBJ1-6, with 7 bases fitting TRBD1. Germline CDR1 and CDR2: SGHTA and FQGNSA. V gave up 3 bases and J gave up 4 bases; unmatched junction bases: 12. CDR3 length: 18 residues. For the CDR3, the DNA is TGTGCCAGCAGCTTGGAACACAGGGGACGTCGATATAATTCACCCCTCCACTTT. It encodes CASSLEHRGRRYNSPLHF. Full variable domain (remainder filled in from reference TRBV7-2 and TRBJ1-6): GAGVSQSPSNKVTEKGKDVELRCDPISGHTALYWYRQSLGQGLEFLIYFQGNSAPDKSGLPSDRFSAERTGGSVSTLTIQRTQQEDSAVYLCASSLEHRGRRYNSPLHFGNGTRLTVT.

Note on this clone: Other DNA sequences of this sample code for an identical CDR3. Here the CDR3 reads CASSIVTANTEAFF. The CDR3 bases are TGTGCCAGTAGTATAGTTACAGCCAACACTGAAGCTTTCTTT. The V call is TRBV19, the J call TRBJ1-1; no clear D. Trimming stripped 1 base from V and 2 bases from J, with 8 bases between. The CDR3 has 14 residues. Germline lookup yields CDR1 LNHDA and CDR2 SQIVND (reference sequence).

The rearrangement uses TRBV5-4 and TRBJ2-7; 11 bases are a match to TRBD1. Germline V gives CDR1 SGHNT, CDR2 YYREEE (reference sequence). Trimming took 1 base from V and 3 from J; bases not matched to a gene: 3. The CDR3 consists of 15 residues. The CDR3 DNA follows: TGTGCCAGCAGCTTGTACGGGACAGGGGGCTACGAGCAGTACTTC. Residues: CASSLYGTGGYEQYF.

This rearrangement joins TRBV27 to TRBJ1-1; D ambiguous. V was trimmed by 3 bases and J by 6 bases, leaving 14 bases between them. The V gene's germline CDR1 is MNHEY and CDR2 SMNVEV (reference sequence). The CDR3 consists of 14 residues. The CDR3 nucleotides are TGTGCCAGCAGTTTGAGGGAACTGAGCGCTGAAGCTTTCTTT. Translating it yields CASSLRELSAEAFF.

The chain links TRBV27 to TRBJ1-3; no reliable D call. V was cut by 3 bases and J by 1 base, with 4 bases left in between. Germline lookup yields CDR1 MNHEY and CDR2 SMNVEV (reference sequence). This CDR3 is built from 13 residues. The CDR3 coding sequence is TGTGCCAGCAGTTTTGCTTCTGGAAACACCATATATTTT. Protein product: CASSFASGNTIYF.

V gene TRBV29-1 combines with J gene TRBJ2-7; 8 bases align to TRBD2. The length of the CDR3 is 13 residues. CDR1 is SQVTM, CDR2 ANQGSEA, per germline. J was trimmed by 0 bases and V by 6 bases; bases with no gene match: 4. CDR3: CSVTGGDSYEQYF. The CDR3 DNA reads as TGCAGCGTGACCGGGGGGGACTCCTACGAGCAGTACTTC.

V is TRBV5-1 and J is TRBJ2-2; the D gene is possibly TRBD1 (5 bases). V lost 2 bases and J 4 bases, leaving 15 bases between the germline ends. The germline V gene has CDR1 SGHRS and CDR2 YFSETQ. The CDR3 sequence is 16 residues long. CDR3 protein: CASSLSVQGTTGELFF. CDR3 in DNA: TGCGCCAGCAGCTTATCTGTTCAGGGTACCACCGGGGAGCTGTTTTTT.

J is TRBJ2-1 and V is TRBV28; 8 bases fit TRBD2. Germline CDR1 MDHEN, CDR2 SYDVKM. This CDR3 region has 13 residues. V was pared by 5 bases and J by 8 bases, with 5 bases of the junction left unmatched. The CDR3 reads CASSLGTSDEQFF. The CDR3 bases are TGTGCCAGCAGTCTAGGGACTAGTGATGAGCAGTTCTTC.

As regards this clone: This sample also contains other DNA sequences that code for the same CDR3. The chain is built from TRBV7-3 and TRBJ2-3, with TRBD1 identical over 8 bases. J lost 6 bases, V lost 4 bases, and 3 bases had no gene match. The CDR3 length is 13 residues. Germline values: CDR1 SGHTA, CDR2 FQGTGA. Here the CDR3 reads CASSSTGVDTQYF. For the CDR3, the DNA is TGTGCCAGCAGCTCGACAGGGGTGGATACGCAGTATTTT. The entire variable domain, with the rest obtained from reference TRBV7-3 and TRBJ2-3, is as follows: GAGVSQTPSNKVTEKGKYVELRCDPISGHTALYWYRQSLGQGPEFLIYFQGTGAADDSGLPNDRFFAVRPEGSVSTLKIQRTERGDSAVYLCASSSTGVDTQYFGPGTRLTVL.

In DNA, the CDR3 is TGTGCCAGCGTAAGCAACCCCGGGACAACCCATGGCTACACCTTC. Translated, it gives CASVSNPGTTHGYTF. The chain combines TRBV7-2 with TRBJ1-2; the D gene is possibly TRBD1 (6 bases). V lost 8 bases and J 6 bases, leaving 22 bases between the germline ends. The CDR3 extends over 15 amino acids. The V gene's germline CDR1 is SGHTA and CDR2 FQGNSA.

This chain joins TRBV27 and TRBJ2-7; TRBD1 agrees at 8 bases. CDR1 and CDR2 from the germline V gene are MNHEY and SMNVEV (reference sequence). V was pared by 8 bases and J by 4 bases, with 7 bases of the junction left unmatched. The CDR3 covers 13 residues. The CDR3 region has the DNA TGTGCCAGCGGAATCGGACAGGGTTACGAGCAGTACTTC. It encodes CASGIGQGYEQYF.

V gene TRBV7-2 combines with J gene TRBJ2-7; TRBD2 matches 10 bases. The V segment lost 2 bases and the J segment 2 bases; nucleotides outside the gene matches: 6. CDR1 and CDR2 from the germline V gene are SGHTA and FQGNSA. CDR3 length: 16 amino acids. CDR3 residues: CASSLWGLANTYEQYF. As DNA, the CDR3 is TGTGCCAGCAGCTTATGGGGACTAGCGAATACCTACGAGCAGTACTTC.

CDR3 amino acids: CASSQDLVCGRATNEQFF. DNA of the CDR3: TGTGCCAGCAGCCAAGATCTAGTTTGCGGGAGGGCAACCAATGAGCAGTTCTTC. V and J are TRBV3-1 (or the pseudogene TRBV3-2) and TRBJ2-1; 9 positions agree with TRBD2. Looked up from germline, CDR1 is LGHDT and CDR2 is YNNKEL (reference sequence). CDR3 length equals 18 residues. V shed 0 bases and J 6 bases; nucleotides not matched to a gene: 12.

The chain is built from TRBV28 and TRBJ1-4, with D possibly being TRBD1 (6 bases). CDR1 and CDR2 (germline): MDHEN, SYDVKM. Trimming left V 6 bases short and J 13 bases short, with 24 bases between. The CDR3 extends over 15 amino acids. Written as DNA, the CDR3 is TGTGCCAGCAGAACCCACCGGGACACCTTAAGGAGACTGTTTTTT. Amino acid sequence: CASRTHRDTLRRLFF.

V gene TRBV12-3 or TRBV12-4 combines with J gene TRBJ1-2, with TRBD1 matching over 7 bases. V lost 8 bases to trimming and J lost 8 bases; unmatched junction nucleotides: 11. The CDR3 has 13 residues. The CDR3 loop is CASVRGTASGYTF. In DNA, the CDR3 is TGTGCCAGCGTCAGGGGGACGGCCAGCGGCTACACCTTC.